The next 14 T cell receptor gamma chains were all read from a single sample in a study of Vδ1+ human thymocytes (dated by TCRdb to 2017 to 2018). Paper-wide results and their limitations: In contrast to oligoclonal peripheral blood repertoires, thymic TRG and TRD repertoires appeared to be highly polyclonal with Gaussian CDR3 length distributions.

No antigens are known for them. The data were produced on an Illumina MiSeq. RNA was extracted with the RNeasy mini kit and reverse transcribed using Superscript III. Multiplex PCR was used to generate CDR3 amplicons, with pooled V-gene forward primers and a constant-region reverse primer carrying Illumina adaptor overhangs. Public reads were reanalyzed in TCRdb with CATT, and rows carrying the same DNA were merged afterwards. For this sample the table gives tens of thousands of gamma-chain clones, of which roughly 20% were detected only once. The ten largest clones take up under 2% of the sample. Sequencing was carried out using Vdelta1+ gamma-delta thymocytes from the thymus. The cell subset or site label on this specimen signifies: FACS-sorted CD3+ TCRalphabeta- TCRVdelta1+ TCRVdelta2- thymocytes. All receptors derive from a boy younger than two who had congenital heart surgery.

The rearrangement joins TRGV4 to TRGJ1 or TRGJ2. The trim removed 3 bases at V and 0 bases at J, leaving 2 bases unmatched. Germline loops: CDR1 EGSTGY, CDR2 YDSYTSSV. The CDR3 contains 13 residues. CDR3 in amino acids: CATWDMNYYKKLF. The CDR3 nucleotides read TGTGCCACCTGGGATATGAATTATTATAAGAAACTCTTT.

This chain uses TRGV5 with TRGJ1 or TRGJ2. After removal of 0 bases from V and 2 bases from J, the junction contained 10 bases not matched to a gene. Germline values: CDR1 VINAFY, CDR2 YDVSNSKD. This CDR3 is 16 amino acids long. CDR3 nucleotides: TGTGCCACCTGGGACAGGCCCCCTCGTGATTATTATAAGAAACTCTTT. Amino acid sequence: CATWDRPPRDYYKKLF.

This sequence joins TRGV9 and TRGJ1 or TRGJ2. The CDR3 totals 13 residues. Germline V gives CDR1 GITISATS, CDR2 ISYDGTV (reference sequence). V shed 3 bases, J shed 5 bases, and the junction held 7 bases outside the gene matches. CDR3 bases: TGTGCCTTGTGGGAGAGGAAGCATTATAAGAAACTCTTT. Protein: CALWERKHYKKLF.

The gene calls are TRGV4 and TRGJ1 or TRGJ2. CDR1 and CDR2 (germline): EGSTGY, YDSYTSSV. Trimming at V came to 0 bases and at J to 8 bases, leaving 7 bases not matched to a gene. This CDR3 is 13 amino acids long. CDR3 sequence reads: CATWDGPRNKKLF. Written as DNA, the CDR3 is TGTGCCACCTGGGATGGGCCGAGAAATAAGAAACTCTTT.

This clone was observed a few times. The rearrangement uses TRGV2 and TRGJ1 or TRGJ2. The junction had 11 bases not matched to a gene; V was cut back by 0 bases and J by 3 bases. This CDR3 comprises 16 residues. The germline gives CDR1 EGSNGY, CDR2 YDSYNSKV. Here the CDR3 reads CATWDGLSWGYYKKLF. CDR3 sequence (DNA): TGTGCCACCTGGGACGGGCTTTCTTGGGGTTATTATAAGAAACTCTTT.

In regard to this clone: Other DNA sequences in the same sample also yield this CDR3. V usage is TRGV9 and J usage is TRGJ1 or TRGJ2. Germline assignment: CDR1 GITISATS and CDR2 ISYDGTV (reference sequence). This CDR3 has 14 residues. The V segment lost 0 bases and the J segment 3 bases; nucleotides outside the gene matches: 5. CDR3 coding DNA: TGTGCCTTGTGGGAGGTGCCCCTTTATTATAAGAAACTCTTT. Its protein is CALWEVPLYYKKLF.

The V gene is TRGV9, the J gene TRGJ1 or TRGJ2. There are 12 residues in the CDR3. Germline loops: CDR1 GITISATS, CDR2 ISYDGTV (reference sequence). Trimming at V came to 0 bases and at J to 12 bases, leaving 8 bases not matched to a gene. In DNA, the CDR3 is TGTGCCTTGTGGGAGGTGCAGCCGGGGAAACTCTTT. Residues: CALWEVQPGKLF.

This clone came up once. The V and J genes are TRGV3 and TRGJ1 or TRGJ2. Germline loops: CDR1 VTNTFY, CDR2 YDVSTARD (reference sequence). This CDR3 is 14 amino acids long. Unmatched junction bases numbered 6, after V lost 1 base and J lost 3 bases. The chain's CDR3 is CATWDSPSYYKKLF. The CDR3 DNA sequence: TGTGCCACCTGGGACAGCCCCTCTTATTATAAGAAACTCTTT.

Judged by abundance, this clone is medium-sized (0.01 to 0.1%). This sample includes further DNA sequences coding for the same CDR3. The chain is built from TRGV9 and TRGJ1 or TRGJ2. The germline gives CDR1 GITISATS, CDR2 ISYDGTV (reference sequence). The trim removed 0 bases at V and 10 bases at J, leaving 3 bases unmatched. The CDR3 extends over 11 amino acids. DNA of the CDR3: TGTGCCTTGTGGGAGGTGCGCAAGAAACTCTTT. Translating it yields CALWEVRKKLF.

The chain combines TRGV9 with TRGJ1 or TRGJ2. The germline gives CDR1 GITISATS, CDR2 ISYDGTV (reference sequence). The CDR3 is 10 residues long. Unmatched junction bases numbered 5, after V lost 12 bases and J lost 3 bases. The CDR3 sequence is CAPPYYKKLF. Written as DNA, the CDR3 is TGTGCCCCCCCTTATTATAAGAAACTCTTT.

In this sample, this clone turned up a few times. V gene TRGV5 combines with J gene TRGJ1 or TRGJ2. Germline V gene data show CDR1 as VINAFY and CDR2 as YDVSNSKD. J was trimmed by 8 bases and V by 1 base; bases with no gene match: 5. The CDR3 is made up of 12 amino acids. CDR3 nucleotide sequence: TGTGCCACCTGGGACAGTCACAATAAGAAACTCTTT. Amino acids: CATWDSHNKKLF.

This clone was observed a handful of times. The chain recombines TRGV4 with TRGJ1 or TRGJ2. The CDR3 spans 13 residues. V trimming: 5 bases; J trimming: 4 bases; junction bases outside the gene matches: 8. Germline V gene sequence: CDR1 EGSTGY, CDR2 YDSYTSSV. CDR3 sequence: CATWARTYYKKLF. The CDR3 region has the DNA TGTGCCACCTGGGCTCGCACCTATTATAAGAAACTCTTT.

The gene calls are TRGV4 and TRGJ1 or TRGJ2. The germline V gene has CDR1 EGSTGY and CDR2 YDSYTSSV. The CDR3 covers 17 residues. Unmatched junction bases numbered 12, after V lost 1 base and J lost 0 bases. The CDR3 DNA reads TGTGCCACCTGGGATGGCCCATCTCTTGCGAATTATTATAAGAAACTCTTT. This gives the protein CATWDGPSLANYYKKLF.

The V and J genes are TRGV9 and TRGJ1 or TRGJ2. Germline V gene sequence: CDR1 GITISATS, CDR2 ISYDGTV (reference sequence). With 2 bases clipped from V and 0 bases from J, the junction kept 4 bases outside the gene matches. The CDR3 length is 14 residues. DNA of the CDR3: TGTGCCTTGTGGGAGGGGGAGAATTATTATAAGAAACTCTTT. Translating it yields CALWEGENYYKKLF.